Listed below are T cell receptor beta chains from one sample, sequenced in a study of human T cells and chemical hapten exposure. TCRdb independently ran MiXCR on the RACE reads; one entry per CDR3 protein. The sample lists 300,000 to 450,000 distinct CDR3 sequences; roughly 5% were seen once. Sequenced material: whole blood, taken in connection with sensitization to the hapten diphenylcyclopropenone (DPC). The receptors shown here come from a woman in her forties or fifties with alopecia areata. Some clones in this sample may be carry-over from other donors' samples. CDR3s include the opening cysteine and the closing phenylalanine or tryptophan. A D gene is named only where the DNA matches it firmly. Size tells how often a clone was seen (once, few, many) or the class of an expanded clone, and some rows leave it out.

V	D	J	size	CDR3	DNA
TRBV2	.	TRBJ2-2	many	CASSERGSNTGELFF	TGTGCCAGCAGTGAACGTGGTTCGAACACCGGGGAGCTGTTTTTT
TRBV12-3/TRBV12-4	.	TRBJ1-2	.	CASSLERGYTF	TGTGCCAGCAGTTTGGAAAGGGGCTACACCTTC
TRBV30	.	TRBJ2-3	few	CACPGASTDTQYF	TGTGCCTGTCCAGGGGCTAGCACAGATACGCAGTATTTT
TRBV7-2	TRBD2	TRBJ2-5	.	CASSSRLAGGADSKTQYF	TGTGCCAGCAGCTCCCGACTAGCGGGGGGGGCCGATTCAAAGACCCAGTACTTC
TRBV28	.	TRBJ2-3	many	CASSSYGTANADTQYF	TGTGCCAGCAGTTCCTACGGGACGGCGAATGCTGATACGCAGTATTTT
TRBV19	.	TRBJ2-5	many	CASSTTRQETQYF	TGTGCCAGTAGTACCACCCGCCAAGAGACCCAGTACTTC
TRBV4-3	TRBD2	TRBJ2-1	few	CASSQEVAGDGEQFF	TGCGCCAGCAGCCAAGAGGTAGCGGGAGACGGTGAGCAGTTCTTC
TRBV5-6	.	TRBJ2-5	many	CASSLGQGLGETQYF	TGTGCCAGCAGCTTGGGCCAGGGACTCGGTGAGACCCAGTACTTC
TRBV27	.	TRBJ1-5	many	CASNSDEGGDQPQHF	TGTGCCAGCAACTCCGACGAGGGAGGTGATCAGCCCCAGCATTTT
TRBV29-1	.	TRBJ2-1	many	CSKGDYNEQFF	TGCAGCAAGGGAGACTACAATGAGCAGTTCTTC
TRBV29-1	.	TRBJ2-1	many	CSVGTSYNEQFF	TGCAGCGTAGGAACCTCCTACAATGAGCAGTTCTTC
TRBV6-6	TRBD2	TRBJ2-2	many	CASSYVAGRNTGELFF	TGTGCCAGCAGTTACGTAGCGGGAAGGAACACCGGGGAGCTGTTTTTT
TRBV19	.	TRBJ2-1	.	CASSIGGPKSNEQFF	TGTGCCAGTAGTATTGGTGGACCCAAAAGCAATGAGCAGTTCTTC
TRBV12-3/TRBV12-4	TRBD1	TRBJ1-2	.	CASSLDRGARGYTF	TGTGCCAGCAGTTTAGACAGGGGGGCTAGGGGCTACACCTTC
TRBV27	TRBD2	TRBJ2-7	many	CASRRREGREQYF	TGTGCCAGCAGAAGGCGGGAGGGCCGCGAGCAGTACTTC
TRBV5-1	.	TRBJ2-5	.	CASSLKGLGETQYF	TGCGCCAGCAGCTTAAAGGGCCTCGGTGAGACCCAGTACTTC
TRBV12-3/TRBV12-4	.	TRBJ1-5	many	CASNTQRDQPQHF	TGTGCCAGCAACACGCAGAGGGATCAGCCCCAGCATTTT
TRBV7-8	.	TRBJ2-6	many	CASSRAGTTGANVLTF	TGTGCCAGCAGCCGCGCCGGGACAACCGGGGCCAACGTCCTGACTTTC
TRBV7-2	.	TRBJ2-2	.	CASSWGRAAGELFF	TGTGCCAGCAGCTGGGGTAGGGCGGCCGGGGAGCTGTTTTTT
TRBV5-4	.	TRBJ2-5	.	CALSSGFKETQYF	TGTGCCCTTAGTAGCGGCTTTAAAGAGACCCAGTACTTC
TRBV28	.	TRBJ2-3	.	CASRHRADTDTQYF	TGTGCCAGCAGGCACAGGGCAGACACAGATACGCAGTATTTT
TRBV4-1	.	TRBJ2-3	many	CASSQEGLDTDTQYF	TGCGCCAGCAGCCAAGAGGGGTTAGACACAGATACGCAGTATTTT
TRBV20-1	TRBD1	TRBJ2-5	many	CSARRQGIETQYF	TGCAGTGCTAGAAGACAGGGAATCGAGACCCAGTACTTC
TRBV27	TRBD1	TRBJ2-5	many	CASSLVTGLLETQYF	TGTGCCAGCAGTTTAGTGACAGGGCTTCTGGAGACCCAGTACTTC
TRBV3-1	TRBD1	TRBJ2-2	.	CASRSGGAAGELFF	TGTGCCAGCAGGTCAGGGGGCGCGGCCGGGGAGCTGTTTTTT
TRBV20-1	TRBD2	TRBJ2-1	many	CSARIPAGGYYNEQFF	TGCAGTGCGCGCATCCCAGCGGGAGGGTACTACAATGAGCAGTTCTTC
TRBV6-1	.	TRBJ1-5	many	CASSARGDYSNQPQHF	TGTGCCAGCAGTGCGCGTGGGGACTATAGCAATCAGCCCCAGCATTTT
TRBV3-1	.	TRBJ2-5	.	CASSQEGAPKETQYF	TGTGCCAGCAGCCAAGAGGGGGCCCCTAAAGAGACCCAGTACTTC
TRBV5-5	.	TRBJ2-1	many	CASSWDRSSYNEQFF	TGTGCCAGCAGCTGGGACCGGAGCTCCTACAATGAGCAGTTCTTC
TRBV5-1	TRBD1	TRBJ2-7	.	CASSTRQGSYEQYF	TGCGCCAGCAGCACTAGACAGGGTTCCTACGAGCAGTACTTC
TRBV2	.	TRBJ1-3	.	CASNGLPGNTIYF	TGTGCCAGCAATGGACTTCCTGGAAACACCATATATTTT
TRBV10-3	TRBD1	TRBJ2-2	few	CAIRTGTDNTGELFF	TGTGCCATCAGGACCGGGACAGATAACACCGGGGAGCTGTTTTTT
TRBV27	.	TRBJ1-6	.	CASSLLIAANSPLHF	TGTGCCAGCAGCTTACTTATTGCCGCTAATTCACCCCTCCACTTT
TRBV12-3/TRBV12-4	TRBD1	TRBJ1-5	.	CASSFGGGGQPQHF	TGTGCCAGCAGTTTCGGAGGGGGCGGTCAGCCCCAGCATTTT
TRBV13	TRBD2	TRBJ2-1	many	CASSHGLAGDPEQFF	TGTGCCAGCAGCCATGGACTAGCGGGAGATCCTGAGCAGTTCTTC
TRBV3-1	TRBD1	TRBJ2-2	many	CASSQGWDRVAGELFF	TGTGCCAGCAGCCAAGGTTGGGACAGGGTGGCCGGGGAGCTGTTTTTT
TRBV7-2	.	TRBJ2-3	many	CASSGRTPGTDTQYF	TGTGCCAGCAGCGGCCGGACTCCCGGAACAGATACGCAGTATTTT
TRBV9	.	TRBJ2-5	.	CASSVEGYETQYF	TGTGCCAGCAGCGTCGAGGGATATGAGACCCAGTACTTC
TRBV28	.	TRBJ2-3	.	CASGRSASTDTQYF	TGTGCCAGCGGCCGATCGGCTAGCACAGATACGCAGTATTTT
TRBV12-5	.	TRBJ2-3	few	CASGPLADTQYF	TGTGCTAGTGGTCCGCTAGCCGATACGCAGTATTTT